This T cell receptor beta chain was sequenced during a study of cytomegalovirus exposure and HLA in healthy donors. In regard to this clone: The antigen is unknown.

This PCR relied on a set of 60 Vbeta primers and 13 Jbeta primers. The assay was immunoSEQ multiplex PCR, and TCRdb's table has in-frame clones only and misses some. Of about 120,000 clones listed, more than 60% are singletons. The germline V gene has CDR1 SEHNR and CDR2 FQNEAQ (reference sequence). The CDR3 length is 15 residues. Germline trimming cut 0 bases from V and 7 bases from J; bases unmatched to any gene: 4. Donors likely had unrecorded immune exposures despite being nominally healthy when sampled. Study-level results: Reports described diagnosis of cytomegalovirus status by the classifier as highly specific and sensitive. Rarity held for most TCR sequences, but there were some public TCRs that occurred in many donors.

This chain uses TRBV7-9 with TRBJ1-5, with TRBD1 matching over 9 bases. Sequenced input: PBMCs. The sequence was obtained from a man aged 18 to 29 in good health and CMV-seronegative. CDR3 nucleotides: TGTGCCAGCAGCTTAGCGGGGGACAGGGTCCAGCCCCAGCATTTT. Protein sequence: CASSLAGDRVQPQHF.